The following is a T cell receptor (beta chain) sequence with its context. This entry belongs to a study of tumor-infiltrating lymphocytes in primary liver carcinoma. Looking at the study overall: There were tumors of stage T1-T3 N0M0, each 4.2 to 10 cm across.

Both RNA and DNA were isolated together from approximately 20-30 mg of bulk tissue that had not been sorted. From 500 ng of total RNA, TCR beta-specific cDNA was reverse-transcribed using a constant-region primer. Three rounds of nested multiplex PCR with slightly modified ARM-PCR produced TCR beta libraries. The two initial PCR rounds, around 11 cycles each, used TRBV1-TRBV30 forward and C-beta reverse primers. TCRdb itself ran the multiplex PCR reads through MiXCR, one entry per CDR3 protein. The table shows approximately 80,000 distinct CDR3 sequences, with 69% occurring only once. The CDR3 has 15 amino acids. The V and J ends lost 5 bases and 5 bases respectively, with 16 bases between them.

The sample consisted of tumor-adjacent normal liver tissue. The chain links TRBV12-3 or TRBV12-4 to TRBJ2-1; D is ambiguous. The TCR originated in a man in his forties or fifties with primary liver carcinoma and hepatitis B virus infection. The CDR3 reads CASSHIGRYHNEQFF. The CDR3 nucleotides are TGTGCCAGCAGTCATATCGGTAGATACCACAATGAGCAGTTCTTC.